Reported below is one T cell receptor (beta chain). Antigen unknown. Germline is not matched at one junction end, which may reflect a read error. This sample was taken from a study of blood T cells in healthy people across ages. Germline values: CDR1 LGHNA, CDR2 YSLEER. The CDR3 totals 17 residues. The authors ran a second PCR of roughly 7 to 11 cycles using a sample-barcoded 5' primer and a J-beta primer mix. TCRdb itself ran the 5' RACE reads through MiXCR, one entry per CDR3 protein. This sample yields 650,000 to 900,000 distinct CDR3 sequences, of which about 59% are seen a single time; 28% belongs to the top ten. Study-wide results and caveats: Both higher diversity and more naive CD4+ cells marked long-lived donors when set against aged donors.

The sequence came from a man aged 25-45 years in good health. Input material: blood. The chain has TRBV4-3 and TRBJ2-6, with a tentative D call TRBD1 (5 bases). The CDR3 DNA reads as TGCGCCAGCAGCCAAGCGGTCGGCCTCTCTGGGGCCAACGTCCCGACTTTC. As protein: CASSQAVGLSGANVPTF.